The next 4 T cell receptor beta chains were all read from a single sample in a study of identical twins. TCRdb itself ran the 5' RACE reads through MiXCR, one entry per CDR3 protein. The sample holds 690,000 or so distinct CDR3 sequences, approximately 6.1% seen once. The sequenced sample consisted of naive T cells sorted from blood. The receptor source for this set is a man younger than 30 in good health.

This clonotype occurred many times. The genes are TRBV4-1 and TRBJ1-1; no definite D call. The CDR3 is 12 residues long. V gave up 2 bases and J gave up 3 bases, with 4 bases separating them. Germline V lookup: CDR1 MGHRA, CDR2 YSYEKL. CDR3 region: CASSQPDTEAFF. CDR3 DNA: TGCGCCAGCAGCCAACCCGACACTGAAGCTTTCTTT.

A few counts support this clonotype. V is TRBV5-1 and J is TRBJ2-3; 9 nucleotides agree with TRBD2. This CDR3 spans 14 amino acids. V shed 2 bases and J 8 bases; nucleotides not matched to a gene: 6. The germline gives CDR1 SGHRS, CDR2 YFSETQ. CDR3 sequence: CASSLFAGGPTQYF. For the CDR3, the DNA is TGCGCCAGCAGCTTATTTGCGGGAGGGCCTACGCAGTATTTT.

This clonotype showed up just a few times. This chain uses TRBV19 with TRBJ1-1; a weak D match, TRBD1 (6 bases). The V gene's germline CDR1 is LNHDA and CDR2 SQIVND (reference sequence). CDR3 length: 15 amino acids. V was pared by 8 bases and J by 4 bases, with 20 bases between. The CDR3 region is CASALRGLGSTEAFF. Written as DNA, the CDR3 is TGTGCCAGTGCCCTCAGGGGCTTGGGGTCCACTGAAGCTTTCTTT. The variable domain in full, completed from reference TRBV19 and TRBJ1-1, reads DGGITQSPKYLFRKEGQNVTLSCEQNLNHDAMYWYRQDPGQGLRLIYYSQIVNDFQKGDIAEGYSVSREKKESFPLTVTSAQKNPTAFYLCASALRGLGSTEAFFGQGTRLTVV.

This clonotype showed up just a few times. The V and J genes are TRBV10-2 and TRBJ2-3; D may be TRBD2 (6 bases). Trimming removed 4 bases at V and 4 bases at J, with 12 bases between. Germline V gene lookup returns CDR1 WSHSY and CDR2 SAAADI. The CDR3 covers 14 residues. CDR3 DNA sequence: TGCGCCAGCAGTGTAGGAGGGGCTCCAGATACGCAGTATTTT. Protein sequence: CASSVGGAPDTQYF.